This T cell receptor beta chain stems from a study of T cell repertoires in cytomegalovirus infection (dated 2019 in TCRdb). About the investigation overall: Because public TCR beta signatures pointed to carriage of CMV infection together with the matching HLA type, the HLA type of each donor mattered for the analysis. General study outcomes and caveats: The ex vivo response was dominated by HLA-C-restricted CMV-specific TCR beta clonotypes, which also provided the single most frequent clonotype in two of eight donors. Carriers of CMV infection plus the relevant HLA type were discriminated by the cumulative frequency of public TCR beta family members in the study cohort and in an independent roughly 340-donor cohort.

The junction shows trimming of 2 bases on V and 2 bases on J, plus 4 bases between the germline ends. The CDR3 covers 12 residues, taking in both the cysteine and the phenylalanine. The only DNA kept is the CDR3, 36 bases in frame from the first base. This clonotype was seen at least ten times. The antigen it recognizes is unknown. The input lacks base qualities; no much larger clone sits a single base away. Instrument on record: Illumina HiSeq 1500. The raw public data were reprocessed by TCRdb itself: fastp quality trimming at Q25, MiXCR clonotype calling, in-frame beta chains only. Rows with one shared CDR3 protein collapse into an entry with the most common genes and DNA. Recorded for this sample are roughly 230,000 distinct CDR3 sequences; roughly 6.5% of them occurred a single time. The ten largest clones represent around 6.5% of the sample.

In this chain, TRBV12-3 or TRBV12-4 is recombined with TRBJ2-7; the D gene is unclear. The sample taken for sequencing was PBMCs. The receptor comes from a human donor in good health (CMV status not recorded). Some clones in this sample may be carry-over from other donors' samples. In nucleotides, the sequence is TGTGCCAGCAGTTTACATCCCTACGAGCAGTACTTC. Translated, this is CASSLHPYEQYF.